The T cell receptor (beta chain) described here comes from a study of T cell repertoires in cytomegalovirus infection. MiXCR, applied by TCRdb to the reads, yields one record per CDR3 protein. Among 150,000 to 160,000 distinct CDR3 sequences listed, around 24% were seen once. Many counts were recorded for this clonotype. The V and J ends lost 5 bases and 8 bases respectively, with 20 bases between them. The germline CDR1 and CDR2 sequences are SGHTA and FQGTGA. The CDR3 totals 15 residues. The specimen sequenced was PBMCs. This TCR came from a human donor in good health (CMV status not recorded). Some clones in this sample may be carry-over from other donors' samples. The chain recombines TRBV7-3 with TRBJ2-3; the D gene is possibly TRBD2 (7 bases). CDR3 amino acids: CASSPQGGGGGTQYF. CDR3 coding DNA: TGTGCCAGCAGCCCCCAGGGCGGGGGCGGAGGTACGCAGTATTTT.